A selection of T cell receptor beta chains follows, all from one sample in a study of T cell responses to AZD1222 COVID-19 vaccine. Using immunoSEQ multiplex PCR, the repertoire was profiled, and TCRdb retains in-frame clones only, with some absent. The table shows 120,000 to 150,000 clones, with roughly 93% occurring only once. The sequencing used peripheral blood, collected 28 days after the second AZD1222 dose. These receptors were collected from an adult who received the AZD1222 COVID-19 vaccine. Each CDR3 is given with its conserved first and last residue. D genes are given only for firm matches. Not all rows give a size; the values are once, few, many and, for expanded clones, a class.

TRBV5-1,15,TRBJ2-6,.,.,CASSLVGIGANVLTF,TGCGCCAGCAGCTTGGTGGGGATTGGGGCCAACGTCCTGACTTTC
TRBV7-9,14,TRBJ1-4,.,.,CASSLEGIGEKLFF,TGTGCCAGCAGCTTAGAAGGGATTGGTGAAAAACTGTTTTTT
TRBV7-2,15,TRBJ1-5,TRBD1,.,CASSPGTGKDQPQHF,TGTGCCAGCAGCCCCGGGACAGGGAAGGATCAGCCCCAGCATTTT
TRBV29-1,15,TRBJ2-1,.,.,CSVTRGSWGNNEQFF,TGCAGCGTCACTCGGGGGTCTTGGGGGAACAATGAGCAGTTCTTC
TRBV5-1,14,TRBJ1-1,.,.,CASSFSRGGIEAFF,TGCGCCAGCAGCTTCTCTCGGGGGGGTATTGAAGCTTTCTTT
TRBV11-1,15,TRBJ1-1,.,.,CASSLAGGMNTEAFF,TGTGCCAGCAGCTTAGCTGGCGGGATGAACACTGAAGCTTTCTTT
TRBV7-9,15,TRBJ1-3,TRBD1,few,CASSRQGSFGNTIYF,TGTGCCAGCAGCAGACAGGGATCCTTTGGAAACACCATATATTTT
TRBV10-3,15,TRBJ1-1,.,few,CAISESRGIYTEAFF,TGTGCCATCAGTGAGTCGAGAGGGATATACACTGAAGCTTTCTTT
TRBV5-6,15,TRBJ1-1,.,once,CASSLVVRVNTEAFF,TGTGCCAGCAGCTTGGTGGTCAGGGTGAACACTGAAGCTTTCTTT
TRBV6-1,15,TRBJ1-2,.,.,CASSEQWREDRGYTF,TGTGCCAGCAGTGAACAATGGCGAGAGGACAGAGGCTACACCTTC
TRBV28,14,TRBJ2-5,TRBD2,.,CATGLAGAGETQYF,TGTGCCACCGGACTAGCGGGAGCCGGAGAGACCCAGTACTTC
TRBV2,13,TRBJ2-7,.,.,CASSEGSLQVQYF,TGTGCCAGCAGTGAAGGCAGTCTACAGGTGCAGTACTTC
TRBV6-6,14,TRBJ2-7,.,.,CASSPALSGYEQYF,TGTGCCAGCAGCCCCGCGCTATCTGGCTACGAGCAGTACTTC
TRBV5-1,13,TRBJ1-1,.,once,CASSPPLNTEAFF,TGCGCCAGCAGCCCCCCACTGAACACTGAAGCTTTCTTT
TRBV6-5,14,TRBJ2-3,.,.,CASSNPGAPDTQYF,TGTGCCAGCAGTAACCCGGGGGCCCCAGATACGCAGTATTTT
TRBV5-1,12,TRBJ1-1,.,.,CASSLVGGEAFF,TGCGCCAGCAGCTTGGTAGGTGGTGAAGCTTTCTTT
TRBV27,16,TRBJ1-2,.,.,CASSSVGYRSSGGYTF,TGTGCCAGCAGTTCCGTCGGATACAGGTCCTCGGGCGGCTACACCTTC
TRBV7-3,15,TRBJ2-1,TRBD2,.,CASSLESGRAYEQFF,TGTGCCAGCAGCTTAGAATCCGGGAGGGCCTATGAGCAGTTCTTC
TRBV4-1,15,TRBJ1-2,TRBD1,.,CASSRDRGPNYGYTF,TGCGCCAGCAGCCGGGACAGGGGGCCTAACTATGGCTACACCTTC
TRBV19,14,TRBJ2-3,.,.,CASRQGGSTDTQYF,TGTGCCAGTCGGCAGGGGGGCAGCACAGATACGCAGTATTTT
TRBV20-1,9,TRBJ1-2,.,.,CSGGYGYTF,TGCAGTGGAGGCTATGGCTACACCTTC
TRBV27,13,TRBJ1-6,.,once,CASSFRDNSPLHF,TGTGCCAGCAGTTTCCGGGATAATTCACCCCTCCACTTT
TRBV19,15,TRBJ2-3,.,.,CASSIRGALTDTQYF,TGTGCCAGTAGTATTCGGGGGGCCCTCACAGATACGCAGTATTTT
TRBV19,15,TRBJ1-2,.,once,CASSGKGRMIYGYTF,TGTGCCAGTAGTGGCAAGGGACGGATGATCTATGGCTACACCTTC
TRBV2,14,TRBJ1-5,.,.,CASSERRNNQPQHF,TGTGCCAGCAGTGAAAGACGGAACAATCAGCCCCAGCATTTT
TRBV5-6,12,TRBJ1-1,.,once,CASSFWNTEAFF,TGTGCCAGCAGCTTTTGGAACACTGAAGCTTTCTTT
TRBV9,11,TRBJ2-2,.,.,CASRSLGELFF,TGTGCCAGCAGGTCCCTTGGGGAGCTGTTTTTT
TRBV25-1,16,TRBJ1-1,TRBD1,.,CASSGRLQGVVTEAFF,TGTGCCAGCAGTGGGCGGCTGCAGGGGGTAGTAACTGAAGCTTTCTTT
TRBV11-3,15,TRBJ2-1,TRBD1,.,CASSLGGTAYNEQFF,TGTGCCAGCAGCTTAGGTGGGACAGCCTACAATGAGCAGTTCTTC